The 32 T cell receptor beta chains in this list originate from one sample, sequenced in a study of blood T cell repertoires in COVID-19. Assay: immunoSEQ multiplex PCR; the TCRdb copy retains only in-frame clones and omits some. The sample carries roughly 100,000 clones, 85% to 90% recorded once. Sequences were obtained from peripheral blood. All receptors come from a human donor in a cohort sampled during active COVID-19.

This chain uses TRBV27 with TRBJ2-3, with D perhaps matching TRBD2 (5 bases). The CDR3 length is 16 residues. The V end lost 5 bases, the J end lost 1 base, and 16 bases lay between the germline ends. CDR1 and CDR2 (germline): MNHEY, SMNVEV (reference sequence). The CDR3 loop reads CASSPRGYFGTDTQYF. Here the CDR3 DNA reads TGTGCCAGCAGTCCCCGGGGATACTTCGGCACAGATACGCAGTATTTT.

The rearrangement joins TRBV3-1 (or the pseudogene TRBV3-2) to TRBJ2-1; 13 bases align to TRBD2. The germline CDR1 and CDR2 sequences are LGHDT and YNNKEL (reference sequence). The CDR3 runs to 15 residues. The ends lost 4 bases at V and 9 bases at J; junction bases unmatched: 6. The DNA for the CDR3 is TGTGCCAGCAGCCTGGGACTAGCGGGGACGGGTGAGCAGTTCTTC. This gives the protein CASSLGLAGTGEQFF.

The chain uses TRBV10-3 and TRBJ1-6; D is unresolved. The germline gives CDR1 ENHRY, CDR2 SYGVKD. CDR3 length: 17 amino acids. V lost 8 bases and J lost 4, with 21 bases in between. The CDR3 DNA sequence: TGTGCCATCGCTGAGGGCAGAACAAATATTTATAATTCACCCCTCCACTTT. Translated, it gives CAIAEGRTNIYNSPLHF.

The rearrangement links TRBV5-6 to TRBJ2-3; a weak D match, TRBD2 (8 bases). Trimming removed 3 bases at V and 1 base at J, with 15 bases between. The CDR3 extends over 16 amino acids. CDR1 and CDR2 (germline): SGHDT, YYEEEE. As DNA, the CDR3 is TGTGCCAGCAGCTCCGGGAGGGGGCTTGGCACAGATACGCAGTATTTT. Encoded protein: CASSSGRGLGTDTQYF.

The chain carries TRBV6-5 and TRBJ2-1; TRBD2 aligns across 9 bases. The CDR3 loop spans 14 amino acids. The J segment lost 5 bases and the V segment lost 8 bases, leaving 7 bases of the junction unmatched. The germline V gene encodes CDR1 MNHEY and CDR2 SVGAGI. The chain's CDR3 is CASRTSGLNNEQFF. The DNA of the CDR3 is TGTGCCAGCCGCACTAGCGGGCTTAACAATGAGCAGTTCTTC.

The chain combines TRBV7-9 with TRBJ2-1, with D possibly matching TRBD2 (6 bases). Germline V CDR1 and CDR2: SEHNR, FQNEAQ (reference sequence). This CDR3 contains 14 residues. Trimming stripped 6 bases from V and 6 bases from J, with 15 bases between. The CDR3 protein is CASRLLSGGNEQFF. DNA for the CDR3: TGTGCCAGCAGACTTCTCTCCGGGGGCAATGAGCAGTTCTTC. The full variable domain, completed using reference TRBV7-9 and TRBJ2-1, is DTGVSQNPRHKITKRGQNVTFRCDPISEHNRLYWYRQTLGQGPEFLTYFQNEAQLEKSRLLSDRFSAERPKGSFSTLEIQRTEQGDSAMYLCASRLLSGGNEQFFGPGTRLTVL.

CDR3 amino acids: CASSHPVNTEAFF. The CDR3 DNA follows: TGTGCCAGCAGCCACCCAGTGAACACTGAAGCTTTCTTT. The chain joins TRBV7-9 to TRBJ1-1; D not resolved. The V end was cut by 5 bases, the J end by 0 bases, with 7 bases between. The CDR3 totals 13 residues. Germline V gene lookup returns CDR1 SEHNR and CDR2 FQNEAQ (reference sequence).

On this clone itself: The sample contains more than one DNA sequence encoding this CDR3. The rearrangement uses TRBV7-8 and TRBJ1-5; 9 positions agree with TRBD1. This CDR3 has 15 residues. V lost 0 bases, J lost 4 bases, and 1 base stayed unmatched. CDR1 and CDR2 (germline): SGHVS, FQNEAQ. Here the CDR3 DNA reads TGTGCCAGCAGCTTAGCGGACAGGGGTAATCAGCCCCAGCATTTT. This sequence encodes CASSLADRGNQPQHF.

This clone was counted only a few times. CDR3 nucleotide sequence: TGTGCCATCAAAGGACACACTGATCAGCCCCAGCATTTT. This translates into CAIKGHTDQPQHF. This chain links TRBV10-3 with TRBJ1-5, with D perhaps matching TRBD1 (5 bases). CDR3 length: 13 amino acids. Trimming stripped 7 bases from V and 5 bases from J, with 12 bases between. The germline CDR1 and CDR2 sequences are ENHRY and SYGVKD.

CDR3 sequence: CSVIREVQETQYF. In DNA, the CDR3 is TGCAGCGTGATACGGGAAGTCCAAGAGACCCAGTACTTC. The chain employs TRBV29-1 and TRBJ2-5, with a possible D match to TRBD2 (5 bases). V was pared by 6 bases and J by 1 base, with 12 bases between. CDR3 length equals 13 residues. Germline V gene data show CDR1 as SQVTM and CDR2 as ANQGSEA.

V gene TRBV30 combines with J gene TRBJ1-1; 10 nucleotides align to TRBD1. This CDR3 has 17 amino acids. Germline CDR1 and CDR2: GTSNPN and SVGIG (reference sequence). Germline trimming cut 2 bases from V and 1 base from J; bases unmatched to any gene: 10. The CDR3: CAWSHLGTGVENTEAFF. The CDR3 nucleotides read TGTGCCTGGAGTCATCTAGGGACAGGGGTCGAGAACACTGAAGCTTTCTTT.

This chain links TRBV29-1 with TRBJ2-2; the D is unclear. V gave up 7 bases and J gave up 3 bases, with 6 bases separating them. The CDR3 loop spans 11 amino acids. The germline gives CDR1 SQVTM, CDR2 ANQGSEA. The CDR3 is CSALYTGELFF. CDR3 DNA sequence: TGCAGCGCCCTATACACCGGGGAGCTGTTTTTT.

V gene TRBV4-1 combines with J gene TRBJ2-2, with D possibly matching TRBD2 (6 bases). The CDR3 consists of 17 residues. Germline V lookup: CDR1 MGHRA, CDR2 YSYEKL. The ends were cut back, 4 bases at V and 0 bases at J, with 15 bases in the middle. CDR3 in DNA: TGCGCCAGCAGCCCCTATAAATCGGGGGCGAACACCGGGGAGCTGTTTTTT. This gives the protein CASSPYKSGANTGELFF.

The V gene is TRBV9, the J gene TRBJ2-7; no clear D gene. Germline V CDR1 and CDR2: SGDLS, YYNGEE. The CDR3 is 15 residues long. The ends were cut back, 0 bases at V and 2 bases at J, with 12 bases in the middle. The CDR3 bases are TGTGCCAGCAGCGTAGGAGGAGCGAACACCTACGAGCAGTACTTC. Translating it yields CASSVGGANTYEQYF.

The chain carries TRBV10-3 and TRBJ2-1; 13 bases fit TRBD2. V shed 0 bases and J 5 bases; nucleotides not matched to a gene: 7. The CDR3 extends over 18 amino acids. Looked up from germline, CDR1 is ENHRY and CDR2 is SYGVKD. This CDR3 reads CAISESGLAGPEDNEQFF. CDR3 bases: TGTGCCATCAGTGAGTCGGGACTAGCGGGACCGGAGGACAATGAGCAGTTCTTC.

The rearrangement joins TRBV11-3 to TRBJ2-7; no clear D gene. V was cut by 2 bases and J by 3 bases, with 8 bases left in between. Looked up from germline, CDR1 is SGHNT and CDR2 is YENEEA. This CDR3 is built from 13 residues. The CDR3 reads CASSLNTDYEQYF. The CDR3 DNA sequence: TGTGCCAGCAGCTTAAACACCGACTACGAGCAGTACTTC.

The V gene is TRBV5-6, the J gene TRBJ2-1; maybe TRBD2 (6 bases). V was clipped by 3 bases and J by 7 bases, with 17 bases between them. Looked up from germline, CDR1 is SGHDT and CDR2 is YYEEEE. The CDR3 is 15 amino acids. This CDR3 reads CASSSFVRDGNEQFF. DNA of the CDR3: TGTGCCAGCAGCTCCTTCGTGCGGGATGGGAATGAGCAGTTCTTC.

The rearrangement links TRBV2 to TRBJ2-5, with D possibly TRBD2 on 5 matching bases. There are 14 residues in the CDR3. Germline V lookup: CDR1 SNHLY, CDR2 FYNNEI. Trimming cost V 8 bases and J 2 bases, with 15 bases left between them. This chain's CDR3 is CASGKRRRQETQYF. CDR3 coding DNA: TGTGCCAGCGGGAAGCGGAGACGGCAAGAGACCCAGTACTTC.

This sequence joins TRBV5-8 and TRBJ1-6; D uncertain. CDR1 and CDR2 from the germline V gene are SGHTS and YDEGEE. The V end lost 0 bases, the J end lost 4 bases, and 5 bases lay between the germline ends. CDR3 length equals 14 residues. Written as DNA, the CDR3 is TGTGCCAGCAGCTTGGGGAGTTATAATTCACCCCTCCACTTT. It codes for CASSLGSYNSPLHF.

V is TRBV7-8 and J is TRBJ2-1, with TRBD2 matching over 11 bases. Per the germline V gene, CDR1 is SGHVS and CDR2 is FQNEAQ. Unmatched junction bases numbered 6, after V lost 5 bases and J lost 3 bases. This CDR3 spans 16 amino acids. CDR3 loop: CASSPITSGSYNEQFF. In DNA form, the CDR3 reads TGTGCCAGCAGCCCCATCACTAGCGGGAGCTACAATGAGCAGTTCTTC.

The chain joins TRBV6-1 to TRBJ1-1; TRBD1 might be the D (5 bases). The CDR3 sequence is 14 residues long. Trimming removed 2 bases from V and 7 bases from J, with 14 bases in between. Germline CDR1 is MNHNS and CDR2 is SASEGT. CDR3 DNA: TGTGCCAGCAGTGAAAGAGACAGTCTGGGTGAAGCTTTCTTT. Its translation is CASSERDSLGEAFF.

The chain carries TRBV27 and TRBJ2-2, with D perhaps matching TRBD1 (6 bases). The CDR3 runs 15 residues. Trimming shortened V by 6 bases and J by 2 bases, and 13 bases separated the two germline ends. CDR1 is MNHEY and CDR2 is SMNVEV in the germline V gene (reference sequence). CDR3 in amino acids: CASSRDNVNTGELFF. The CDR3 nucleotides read TGTGCCAGCAGCCGGGACAATGTAAACACCGGGGAGCTGTTTTTT.

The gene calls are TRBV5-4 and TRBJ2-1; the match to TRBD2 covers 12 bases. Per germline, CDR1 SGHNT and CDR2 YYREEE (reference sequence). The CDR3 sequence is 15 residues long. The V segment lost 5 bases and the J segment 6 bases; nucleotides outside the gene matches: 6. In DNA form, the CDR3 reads TGTGCCAGCAGTCTAGGACTAGCGGGGAGCAATGAGCAGTTCTTC. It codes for CASSLGLAGSNEQFF.

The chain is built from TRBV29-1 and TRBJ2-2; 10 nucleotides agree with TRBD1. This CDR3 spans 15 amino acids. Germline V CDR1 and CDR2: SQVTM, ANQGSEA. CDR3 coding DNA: TGCAGTTACCTCCTGACAGGGGGCGCTGGCGGGGAGCTGTTTTTT. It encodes CSYLLTGGAGGELFF.

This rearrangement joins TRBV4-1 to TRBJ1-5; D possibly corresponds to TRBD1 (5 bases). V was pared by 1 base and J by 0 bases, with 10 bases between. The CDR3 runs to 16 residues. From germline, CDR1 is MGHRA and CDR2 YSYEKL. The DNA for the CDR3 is TGCGCCAGCAGCCAAGTTGCAGGGATTAGCAATCAGCCCCAGCATTTT. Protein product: CASSQVAGISNQPQHF.

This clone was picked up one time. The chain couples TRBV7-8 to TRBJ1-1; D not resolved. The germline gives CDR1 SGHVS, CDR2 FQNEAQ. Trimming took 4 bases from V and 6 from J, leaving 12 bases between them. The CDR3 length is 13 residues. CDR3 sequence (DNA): TGTGCCAGCAGCTCTAATAAGAGGTCTGAAGCTTTCTTT. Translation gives CASSSNKRSEAFF.

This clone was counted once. The CDR3 nucleotides are TGTGCCATCAGTAAGACAGGGGAATCGGATACGCAGTATTTT. Its protein is CAISKTGESDTQYF. The J gene is TRBJ2-3, the V gene TRBV10-3; 8 bases align to TRBD1. Looked up from germline, CDR1 is ENHRY and CDR2 is SYGVKD. CDR3 length: 14 amino acids. Losses at the gene ends were 5 bases for V and 6 bases for J; bases not matched to a gene: 7.

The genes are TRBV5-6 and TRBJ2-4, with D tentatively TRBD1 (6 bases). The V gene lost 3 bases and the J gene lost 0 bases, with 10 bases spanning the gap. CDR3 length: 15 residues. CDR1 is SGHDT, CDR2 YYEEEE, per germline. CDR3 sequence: CASSSLDRAKNIQYF. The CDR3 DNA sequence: TGTGCCAGCAGCTCGCTGGACAGAGCCAAAAACATTCAGTACTTC.

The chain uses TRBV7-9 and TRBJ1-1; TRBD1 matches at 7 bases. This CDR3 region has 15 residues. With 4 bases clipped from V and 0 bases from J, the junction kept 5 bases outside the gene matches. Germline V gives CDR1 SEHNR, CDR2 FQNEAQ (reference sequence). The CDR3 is CASSSPGQLNTEAFF. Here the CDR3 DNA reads TGTGCCAGCAGCTCTCCGGGACAGCTGAACACTGAAGCTTTCTTT.

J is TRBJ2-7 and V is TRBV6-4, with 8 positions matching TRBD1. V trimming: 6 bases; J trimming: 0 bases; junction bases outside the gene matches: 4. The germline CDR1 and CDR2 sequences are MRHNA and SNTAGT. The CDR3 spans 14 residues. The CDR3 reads CASRRDRSSYEQYF. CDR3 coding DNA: TGTGCCAGCAGGAGGGACAGGAGCTCCTACGAGCAGTACTTC.

CDR3 in amino acids: CARSGAVGGSYTF. CDR3 nucleotides: TGTGCCAGAAGCGGAGCGGTGGGGGGGAGCTACACCTTC. The rearrangement joins TRBV5-3 to TRBJ1-2, with D tentatively TRBD1 (5 bases). TRBV5-3 is reported as an ORF; its role is uncertain. CDR3 size: 13 residues. Trimming cost V 4 bases and J 9 bases, with 16 bases left between them.

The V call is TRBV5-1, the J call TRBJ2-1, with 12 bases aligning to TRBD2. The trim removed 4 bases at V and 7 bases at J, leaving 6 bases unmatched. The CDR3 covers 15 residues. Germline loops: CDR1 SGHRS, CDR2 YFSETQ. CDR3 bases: TGCGCCAGCAGCGCGACTAGCGGGGGATGGAATGAGCAGTTCTTC. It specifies CASSATSGGWNEQFF.